Shown below are 23 T cell receptor beta chains from a single sample sequenced in a study of neurological immune-mediated disorders (dated by TCRdb to the late 2010s). This specimen's time point label, per the study, means: longitudinal time-point 3. The receptor library was made with 5' RACE. This sample was sequenced with an Illumina HiSeq 2500. TCRdb reprocessed the public reads (quality trimming at Q25 with fastp, clone calling with MiXCR) and kept in-frame beta chains. CDR3 protein sequences are deduplicated, and each keeps its most common genes and DNA. Present in this sample are around 100,000 distinct CDR3 sequences, approximately 11% of which were seen just once. The ten top clones hold more than 2.5% of the sample. Material: PBMCs. The receptors shown here come from a female donor with HTLV-1-associated myelopathy (HAM/TSP).

On this clonotype: The final CDR3 position lacks the conserved phenylalanine or tryptophan, pointing to a likely read error. The DNA is omitted, as the CDR3 cannot be located on it reliably, and the CDR3 follows TCRdb's listing. The chain's CDR3 is CASSLGGQRNEQVL. The chain employs TRBV5-1 and TRBJ2-1; TRBD1 reflects the table's D call only, with no check against the DNA. In germline, CDR1 is SGHRS, CDR2 YFSETQ. The CDR3 length is 14 residues, termini included.

This clonotype has ten or more counts. This rearrangement joins TRBV20-1 to TRBJ1-1; no definite D call. The CDR3 is 11 amino acids. Germline CDR1 is DFQATT and CDR2 is SNEGSKA (reference sequence). Between the trimmed V and J ends, which lost 7 bases and 11 bases, there was a span of 17 bases. Here the CDR3 DNA reads TGCAGTGTCAACCGTGGGGAGGTGGCTTTCTTT. This encodes CSVNRGEVAFF.

This clonotype has ten or more counts. CDR3 bases: TGCGCCAGCCGGGCCCGGGTAACTAATGAAAAACTGTTTTTT. It is translated as CASRARVTNEKLFF. This chain joins TRBV5-1 and TRBJ1-4; D is ambiguous. The CDR3 consists of 14 residues. Per the germline V gene, CDR1 is SGHRS and CDR2 is YFSETQ. Trimming left V 7 bases short and J 1 base short, with 11 bases between.

Ten or more counts support this clonotype. This rearrangement joins TRBV7-2 to TRBJ2-5, with 8 bases aligning to TRBD2. Germline CDR1 and CDR2: SGHTA and FQGNSA. The CDR3 length is 17 residues. Trimming cost V 5 bases and J 5 bases; bases outside gene matches: 16. CDR3 DNA sequence: TGTGCCAGCAGCCTAGGGACGACGGGGGGGCCAAGGGAGACCCAGTACTTC. This translates into CASSLGTTGGPRETQYF.

Many counts were recorded for this clonotype. This chain joins TRBV5-6 and TRBJ1-1, with a tentative D call TRBD1 (5 bases). CDR1 and CDR2 from the germline V gene are SGHDT and YYEEEE. This CDR3 is built from 15 residues. V lost 3 bases, J lost 0 bases, and 12 bases lay in between. The CDR3 here is CASSWGDGMNTEAFF. The CDR3 region has the DNA TGTGCCAGCAGCTGGGGGGACGGGATGAACACTGAAGCTTTCTTT.

This clonotype was found many times. The chain is built from TRBV5-1 and TRBJ1-5, with D unclear. Trimming stripped 0 bases from V and 3 bases from J, with 10 bases between. The CDR3 runs 15 residues. Germline V gene sequence: CDR1 SGHRS, CDR2 YFSETQ. The CDR3 sequence is CASSLAGVVNQPQHF. Here the CDR3 DNA reads TGCGCCAGCAGCTTGGCCGGGGTTGTCAATCAGCCCCAGCATTTT. The full variable domain, its missing parts supplied by reference TRBV5-1 and TRBJ1-5, is KAGVTQTPRYLIKTRGQQVTLSCSPISGHRSVSWYQQTPGQGLQFLFEYFSETQRNKGNFPGRFSGRQFSNSRSEMNVSTLELGDSALYLCASSLAGVVNQPQHFGDGTRLSIL.

This clonotype was found many times. The chain recombines TRBV7-2 with TRBJ2-7; D remains unclear. The CDR3 covers 11 residues. Germline V gene lookup returns CDR1 SGHTA and CDR2 FQGNSA. Trimming removed 3 bases at V and 3 bases at J, with 3 bases between. CDR3 nucleotide sequence: TGTGCCAGCAGCTTCTACTACGAGCAGTACTTC. Translating gives CASSFYYEQYF.

There are many counts of this clonotype. The chain uses TRBV7-2 and TRBJ1-2; D remains unclear. CDR1 is SGHTA and CDR2 is FQGNSA in the germline V gene. Trimming left V 5 bases short and J 7 bases short, with 20 bases between. This CDR3 contains 15 residues. The CDR3 is CASSPRAVLRTGYTF. DNA for the CDR3: TGTGCCAGCAGCCCCCGGGCAGTTTTACGCACTGGCTACACCTTC.

Regarding this clonotype: An end of the junction does not agree with germline; a read error may underlie this. The rearrangement joins TRBV12-3 or TRBV12-4 to TRBJ2-7; unclear D gene. This CDR3 has 14 residues. The DNA of the CDR3 is TGTGCCAGCAGTCCCCTGGGTATTCCATACGAGGAGTACTTC. It is translated as CASSPLGIPYEEYF.

This clonotype was observed many times. V is TRBV28 and J is TRBJ2-1; 8 nucleotides agree with TRBD1. The germline V gene encodes CDR1 MDHEN and CDR2 SYDVKM. The V segment lost 6 bases and the J segment 5 bases; nucleotides outside the gene matches: 9. The CDR3 sequence is 15 residues long. This CDR3 reads CASRKRTGIDNEQFF. The CDR3 nucleotides are TGTGCCAGCAGAAAGAGGACAGGGATCGACAATGAGCAGTTCTTC.

The chain combines TRBV20-1 with TRBJ2-6, with unresolved D. The V end was cut by 6 bases, the J end by 0 bases, with 15 bases between. Germline V CDR1 and CDR2: DFQATT, SNEGSKA (reference sequence). This CDR3 spans 16 amino acids. The CDR3 loop reads CSASDSVTSGANVLTF. The CDR3 DNA reads TGCAGTGCCTCCGATTCTGTGACCTCTGGGGCCAACGTCCTGACTTTC.

This clonotype showed up many times. V is TRBV7-2 and J is TRBJ2-3; the match to TRBD1 covers 9 bases. Germline assignment: CDR1 SGHTA and CDR2 FQGNSA. V dropped 9 bases and J dropped 1; count of bases not matched to a gene: 5. This CDR3 comprises 14 residues. The CDR3 sequence is CASFRDRGTDTQYF. In DNA, the CDR3 is TGTGCCAGTTTCCGGGACAGGGGCACAGATACGCAGTATTTT. Using reference TRBV7-2 and TRBJ2-3 for the parts outside the CDR3, the full variable domain is GAGVSQSPSNKVTEKGKDVELRCDPISGHTALYWYRQSLGQGLEFLIYFQGNSAPDKSGLPSDRFSAERTGGSVSTLTIQRTQQEDSAVYLCASFRDRGTDTQYFGPGTRLTVL.

There are a few counts of this clonotype. The rearrangement uses TRBV5-1 and TRBJ2-3; tentatively, D is TRBD1 (6 bases). V lost 2 bases, J lost 4 bases, and 8 bases lay in between. CDR1 is SGHRS, CDR2 YFSETQ, per germline. The CDR3 consists of 13 residues. CDR3 coding DNA: TGCGCCAGCAGCTTAACAGGGTCAGATACGCAGTATTTT. This gives the protein CASSLTGSDTQYF.

This clonotype was seen at least ten times. J is TRBJ2-2 and V is TRBV5-1, with 12 bases that match TRBD2. CDR3 size: 17 residues. Trimming removed 4 bases from V and 1 base from J; junction bases left unmatched: 5. CDR1 is SGHRS and CDR2 is YFSETQ in the germline V gene. The CDR3 loop is CASSPPGLAGNTGELFF. The CDR3 coding sequence is TGCGCCAGCAGCCCGCCGGGACTAGCGGGGAACACCGGGGAGCTGTTTTTT.

Worth noting for this clonotype: It may be a read error: a sequence one base away is much more abundant. This rearrangement joins TRBV5-1 to TRBJ1-1; D gene unclear. The CDR3 has 15 amino acids. CDR1 SGHRS and CDR2 YFSETQ come from the germline V gene. The V and J ends lost 4 bases and 9 bases respectively, with 22 bases between them. DNA for the CDR3: TGCGCCAGCAGCACCGAGGTGGGGTTGACGATACAAGCTTTCTTT. Protein: CASSTEVGLTIQAFF.

This clonotype showed up many times. The rearrangement uses TRBV27 and TRBJ2-3, with 7 bases that match TRBD1. V dropped 1 base and J dropped 2; count of bases not matched to a gene: 3. The germline CDR1 and CDR2 sequences are MNHEY and SMNVEV (reference sequence). The CDR3 has 15 amino acids. CDR3 coding DNA: TGTGCCAGCAGTTTATTGGGGACAGTCACAGATACGCAGTATTTT. As protein: CASSLLGTVTDTQYF.

This clonotype was recorded many times. This sequence joins TRBV10-3 and TRBJ2-7; D gene unclear. The V end lost 0 bases, the J end lost 3 bases, and 12 bases lay between the germline ends. Looked up from germline, CDR1 is ENHRY and CDR2 is SYGVKD. The CDR3 has 15 amino acids. The CDR3 spells CAISESKGHNYEQYF. The CDR3 nucleotides are TGTGCCATCAGTGAGTCTAAGGGCCACAACTACGAGCAGTACTTC.

Ten or more counts support this clonotype. The rearrangement joins TRBV11-2 to TRBJ2-7; D not certain. This CDR3 region has 14 residues. Germline values: CDR1 SGHAT, CDR2 FQNNGV. V was trimmed by 4 bases and J by 4 bases, leaving 14 bases between them. The CDR3, as DNA: TGTGCCAGCAGCTACAGCGATAATTGGTACGAGCAGTACTTC. Amino acids: CASSYSDNWYEQYF.

This clonotype was counted ten times or more. V and J are TRBV12-3 or TRBV12-4 and TRBJ1-5; no firm D call. This CDR3 region has 13 residues. V was trimmed by 5 bases and J by 6 bases, leaving 11 bases between them. Written as DNA, the CDR3 is TGTGCCAGCAGTCTTGAAGGAAGTCAGCCCCAGCATTTT. Residues: CASSLEGSQPQHF.

The chain joins TRBV19 to TRBJ2-3; 9 positions agree with TRBD2. Losses at the gene ends were 7 bases for V and 5 bases for J; bases not matched to a gene: 7. Looked up from germline, CDR1 is LNHDA and CDR2 is SQIVND (reference sequence). CDR3 length: 14 residues. This CDR3 reads CASKAGGLVDTQYF. The CDR3 DNA reads as TGTGCCAGTAAGGCGGGGGGGCTCGTAGATACGCAGTATTTT.

This chain joins TRBV20-1 and TRBJ2-7, with TRBD2 matching over 8 bases. Germline CDR1 DFQATT, CDR2 SNEGSKA (reference sequence). V gave up 3 bases and J gave up 3 bases; unmatched junction bases: 16. The CDR3 spans 17 residues. CDR3 region: CSASQSDKTSVLYEQYF. The DNA of the CDR3 is TGCAGTGCTAGTCAATCGGACAAGACTAGCGTACTCTACGAGCAGTACTTC.

The rearrangement joins TRBV7-9 to TRBJ2-1, with D possibly called TRBD1 or TRBD2 (5 bases each). Trimming stripped 3 bases from V and 6 bases from J, with 12 bases between. This CDR3 is built from 14 residues. Germline CDR1 reads SEHNR; CDR2 reads FQNEAQ (reference sequence). The CDR3 spells CASSFRGDANEQFF. Written as DNA, the CDR3 is TGTGCCAGCAGCTTTCGAGGGGATGCCAATGAGCAGTTCTTC.

This clonotype showed up just once. Relative to the germline gene, one junction end is altered; a read error may explain this. The rearrangement joins TRBV5-1 to TRBJ2-1; D may match TRBD1 or TRBD2 (5 bases each). This CDR3 spans 15 amino acids. CDR1 and CDR2 (germline): SGHRS, YFSETQ. CDR3 nucleotides: TGCGCCAGCATCTTGGATAGGGGACCCCGAAATGAGCAGTTTTTC. It encodes CASILDRGPRNEQFF.